These T cell receptor beta chains were read from a single sample in a study of PD-1 blockade in classical Hodgkin lymphoma. Using immunoSEQ multiplex PCR, the repertoire was profiled, and TCRdb retains in-frame clones only, with some absent. The table lists roughly 7,500 clones, over 45% of them singletons. The sample here was CD8+ T cells from blood, taken before the fourth cycle of nivolumab. These receptors came from a human donor with classical Hodgkin lymphoma. The CDR3 runs from the conserved cysteine through the conserved F or W. The D gene is left open where the match is weak. Part of the rows lack a size; the others show once, few, many or a class for expanded clones.

TRBV28	17	.	TRBJ1-4	TRBD1	TGTGCCAGCAGCAACGCGGGACAGGGGAAAGTTAATGAAAAACTGTTTTTT	CASSNAGQGKVNEKLFF
TRBV18	13	.	TRBJ2-7	.	TGTGCCAGCTCACTTGGGACCTCTGGCGAGCAGTACTTC	CASSLGTSGEQYF
TRBV7-9	16	few	TRBJ2-7	.	TGTGCCAGCAGCTCCGCCGAGCCAGACAAAGCCTACGAGCAGTACTTC	CASSSAEPDKAYEQYF
TRBV9	14	.	TRBJ1-1	.	TGTGCCAGCAGCGTAGCGTCAGTGGGCACTGAAGCTTTCTTT	CASSVASVGTEAFF
TRBV28	16	few	TRBJ2-3	TRBD2	TGTGCCAGCAGTCCCGGACTAGCGGGTTACACAGATACGCAGTATTTT	CASSPGLAGYTDTQYF
TRBV19	13	.	TRBJ1-1	.	TGTGCCAGTAGTATTCGTAGGAACACTGAAGCTTTCTTT	CASSIRRNTEAFF
TRBV6-1	13	few	TRBJ2-1	.	TGTGCCAGCAGTGATACAGGGATGGTTGAGCAGTTCTTC	CASSDTGMVEQFF
TRBV11-2	14	.	TRBJ2-7	.	TGTGCCAGCAGTCGCTGGGCGGGCCAGTACGAGCAGTACTTC	CASSRWAGQYEQYF
TRBV9	15	few	TRBJ2-5	.	TGTGCCAGCAGCGCCTCCGGGACTTCCCAAGAGACCCAGTACTTC	CASSASGTSQETQYF
TRBV10-2	14	.	TRBJ1-1	.	TGCGCCAGCAGGGGGACCCACGAGCGGACTGAAGCTTTCTTT	CASRGTHERTEAFF
TRBV29-1	13	.	TRBJ1-4	.	TGCAGCGCTCAGGGAGGCGCTAATGAAAAACTGTTTTTT	CSAQGGANEKLFF
TRBV4-1	15	.	TRBJ2-3	TRBD2	TGCGCCAGCAGCCCCAACGACCCCGGGAGGGATACGCAGTATTTT	CASSPNDPGRDTQYF
TRBV14	20	once	TRBJ2-7	TRBD1	TGTGCCAGCAGCCAGGGGAACCCCGGGACAGACCTTCGGGTGGACCTGGTACTGTACTTC	CASSQGNPGTDLRVDLVLYF
TRBV10-3	13	.	TRBJ1-1	.	TGTGCCATCAGTGAAGGGTTCGCCGCTGAAGCTTTCTTT	CAISEGFAAEAFF
TRBV4-1	16	.	TRBJ2-7	TRBD1	TGCGCCAGCAGCCAAGTCGGACAGGGGAGCTCCTACGAGCAGTACTTC	CASSQVGQGSSYEQYF
TRBV27	16	.	TRBJ2-2	TRBD2	TGTGCCAGCAGTCCTCAGCGGGAGGCGGGCACCGGGGAGCTGTTTTTT	CASSPQREAGTGELFF
TRBV21-1	15	.	TRBJ2-7	.	TGTGCCAGCAGCAAAGCGGCCAGGGATCACGACGAGCAGTACTTC	CASSKAARDHDEQYF
TRBV4-1	17	.	TRBJ2-2	TRBD2	TGCGCCAGCAGCCAAGAAGGCCTAGCGGGGAGGGACGGGGAGCTGTTTTTT	CASSQEGLAGRDGELFF
TRBV28	13	.	TRBJ1-2	.	TGTGCCAGCAGCCCCCACCTAGGGTTTGGCTACACCTTC	CASSPHLGFGYTF
TRBV7-2	16	few	TRBJ2-7	TRBD2	TGTGCCAGCAGCTTGGGGGTAGCGGGACAAGTCTACGAGCAGTACTTC	CASSLGVAGQVYEQYF
TRBV27	14	few	TRBJ2-7	.	TGTGCCAGCAGTTTTGTCGGACCTCCGGCCGAGCAGTACTTC	CASSFVGPPAEQYF
TRBV19	15	.	TRBJ2-5	TRBD1	TGTGCCAGTAGTATAAGTCCAGGGGGAGTAGAGACCCAGTACTTC	CASSISPGGVETQYF
TRBV7-2	17	.	TRBJ2-2	TRBD2	TGTGCCAGCAGCTTACGGCGGACTAGCGGGAGGGCCGGGGAGCTGTTTTTT	CASSLRRTSGRAGELFF
TRBV14	17	.	TRBJ2-1	TRBD2	TGTGCCAGCAGCCAAGAACTAGCGGGACTCCACTACAATGAGCAGTTCTTC	CASSQELAGLHYNEQFF
TRBV5-8	14	.	TRBJ2-1	.	TGTGCCAGCAGCTATGGAGCCGGGAGAGGTGAGCAGTTCTTC	CASSYGAGRGEQFF
TRBV6-5	11	.	TRBJ1-1	.	TGTGCCAGCCTTACTTACACTGAAGCTTTCTTT	CASLTYTEAFF
TRBV2	15	few	TRBJ1-5	TRBD1	TGTGCCAGCAGAGAAACAGGGGACGGCAATCAGCCCCAGCATTTT	CASRETGDGNQPQHF
TRBV5-4	15	.	TRBJ2-5	TRBD2	TGTGCCAGCAGCCACCGACTAGCGGAACAAGAGACCCAGTACTTC	CASSHRLAEQETQYF
TRBV27	12	.	TRBJ2-2	.	TGTGCCAGCAGTCCTTACACCGGGGAGCTGTTTTTT	CASSPYTGELFF
TRBV5-8	16	.	TRBJ2-3	.	TGTGCCAGCAGCCCTAACGGACAAACACGCACAGATACGCAGTATTTT	CASSPNGQTRTDTQYF
TRBV5-4	19	few	TRBJ2-3	TRBD2	TGTGCCAGCAGCTCCGCCGAACGGACTAGCGGGAGGGGGGGGGATACGCAGTATTTT	CASSSAERTSGRGGDTQYF
TRBV2	14	few	TRBJ1-3	TRBD1	TGTGCCAGCAGTGATTCGACGGACAGGCTAACCATATATTTT	CASSDSTDRLTIYF
TRBV27	13	few	TRBJ2-3	.	TGTGCCAGCAGCTTACAGCCCATAGATACGCAGTATTTT	CASSLQPIDTQYF
TRBV5-8	13	.	TRBJ2-5	.	TGTGCCAGCAGCTTGGACGGGGAAGAGACCCAGTACTTC	CASSLDGEETQYF
TRBV5-6	16	few	TRBJ1-6	.	TGTGCCAGCAGCTTGTGGAAGGGGCCCCATAATTCACCCCTCCACTTT	CASSLWKGPHNSPLHF
TRBV19	17	medium-sized	TRBJ2-3	.	TGTGCCAGTAGTATAGTCGGGCGCGGCCTCAGCACAGATACGCAGTATTTT	CASSIVGRGLSTDTQYF
TRBV2	15	.	TRBJ2-1	.	TGTGCCAGCAGCCTTAGGCAGTACGATCTCAATGAGCAGTTCTTC	CASSLRQYDLNEQFF
TRBV25-1	14	.	TRBJ2-3	.	TGTGCCAGCACCAGAGTGGGATTCGGAGATACGCAGTATTTT	CASTRVGFGDTQYF
TRBV4-1	15	few	TRBJ2-5	TRBD2	TGCGCCAGCAGCCAAGATTGGGGGGGCCAAGAGACCCAGTACTTC	CASSQDWGGQETQYF
TRBV9	14	.	TRBJ2-5	.	TGTGCCAGCAGCGTAGAGTTAGGGGATGAGACCCAGTACTTC	CASSVELGDETQYF
TRBV5-5	15	large	TRBJ2-2	.	TGTGCCAGCAGCTTGGTACACGCCGACACCGGGGAGCTGTTTTTT	CASSLVHADTGELFF
TRBV28	13	.	TRBJ1-1	.	TGTGCCAGCGGGGGGACCGCCGTCACTGAAGCTTTCTTT	CASGGTAVTEAFF
TRBV27	13	few	TRBJ2-7	TRBD2	TGTGCCAGCAGTTTAGATGGGGGGGACGAGCAGTACTTC	CASSLDGGDEQYF
TRBV30	15	few	TRBJ1-4	TRBD1	TGTGCCTGGAGTCAGCTTCAGGGGGCTGGTGAAAAACTGTTTTTT	CAWSQLQGAGEKLFF
TRBV6-1	16	.	TRBJ1-5	.	TGTGCCAGCAGTGAACTGGGGGGTTATAGCAATCAGCCCCAGCATTTT	CASSELGGYSNQPQHF
TRBV27	14	few	TRBJ1-2	.	TGTGCCAGCAGTTCAGCGGAGGATCCCTATGGCTACACCTTC	CASSSAEDPYGYTF
TRBV4-1	15	few	TRBJ2-7	.	TGCGCCAGCAGCCAAGACCTACAGTCCTTCTACGAGCAGTACTTC	CASSQDLQSFYEQYF
TRBV29-1	16	.	TRBJ2-3	.	TGCAGCGTTGAAGATCAGATACGGAGTAGTGCAGATACGCAGTATTTT	CSVEDQIRSSADTQYF
TRBV7-3	15	.	TRBJ1-6	TRBD1	TGTGCCAGCAGCCCAGACGGGACAGTAAATTCACCCCTCCACTTT	CASSPDGTVNSPLHF
TRBV7-8	15	.	TRBJ2-1	TRBD2	TGTGCCAGCAGCTACCTAGCGGGAGAAATGGGTGAGCAGTTCTTC	CASSYLAGEMGEQFF
TRBV6-5	11	.	TRBJ2-7	.	TGTGCCAGCAGCGTGGGTTACGAGCAGTACTTC	CASSVGYEQYF
TRBV19	15	.	TRBJ2-1	TRBD2	TGTGCCAGTGGTGATAGCGGGAGCTCGTCCAATGAGCAGTTCTTC	CASGDSGSSSNEQFF
TRBV7-3	15	.	TRBJ2-1	TRBD2	TGTGCCAGCAGCTTATTAGCGGGATCCTACAATGAGCAGTTCTTC	CASSLLAGSYNEQFF
TRBV6-4	13	.	TRBJ1-1	.	TGTGCCAGCAGTGACTCGCCAGCGGATGAAGCTTTCTTT	CASSDSPADEAFF
TRBV5-6	12	.	TRBJ1-1	.	TGTGCCAGCAGCTTAGTGTGGTCCGAAGCTTTCTTT	CASSLVWSEAFF
TRBV5-5	17	few	TRBJ2-5	TRBD1	TGTGCCAGCAGCGCCGGGACAGGGGGCTTGATAGGGGAGACCCAGTACTTC	CASSAGTGGLIGETQYF